The clone carrying this T cell receptor beta chain turned up a few times. It was with 32 V and 13 J primers that multiplex PCR amplified TCR beta CDR3. TCRdb re-derived calls from the multiplex PCR reads in MiXCR, one entry per CDR3 protein. The sample has under 35,000 distinct CDR3 sequences; 28% are singletons. The data originate from a study of immune heterogeneity within non-small cell lung tumors. The authors used around 0.55 ug of bulk tumor genomic DNA per sample as template. In surgery, several biopsies were collected from each primary tumor at widely spaced sites. The cohort was untreated, with newly diagnosed non-small cell lung cancer undergoing curative surgery. The CDR3 totals 11 residues. Looked up from germline, CDR1 is LNHNV and CDR2 is YYDKDF (reference sequence). The germline V and J ends were trimmed by 4 bases and 5 bases, with 4 bases remaining between them.

The sequenced material came from lung tumor tissue. The V gene is TRBV15, the J gene TRBJ2-3; D is uncertain. The receptor's source is a man in his forties with non-small cell lung cancer. CDR3 nucleotide sequence: TGTGCCACCAGCAACCGAGATACGCAGTATTTT. Its translation is CATSNRDTQYF.